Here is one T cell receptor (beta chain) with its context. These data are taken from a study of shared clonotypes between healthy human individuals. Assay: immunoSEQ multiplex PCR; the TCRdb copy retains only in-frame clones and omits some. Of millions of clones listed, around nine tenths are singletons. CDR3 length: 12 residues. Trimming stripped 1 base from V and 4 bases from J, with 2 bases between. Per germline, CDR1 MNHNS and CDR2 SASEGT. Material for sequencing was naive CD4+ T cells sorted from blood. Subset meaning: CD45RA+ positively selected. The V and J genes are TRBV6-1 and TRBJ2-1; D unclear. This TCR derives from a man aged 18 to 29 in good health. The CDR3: CASSEVYNEQFF. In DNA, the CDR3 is TGTGCCAGCAGTGAAGTGTACAATGAGCAGTTCTTC.